This TCR beta chain was found in a study of CD8 T cells in Susac syndrome (dated by TCRdb to between 2017 and 2020). A note on the overall study: Repertoire sequencing was used to test whether CD8+ T cell activation and differentiation in Susac syndrome was antigen driven.

General study outcomes and caveats: The TCR sequencing and HLA analysis was acknowledged to have included a relatively small number of individuals.

High-throughput TCR beta sequencing profiled peripheral blood CD8+ and CD4+ T cells from healthy donors, Susac syndrome patients and multiple sclerosis patients. Healthy donors were age- and sex-matched controls. Bulk CD8+ and CD4+ T cells were purified by magnetic negative isolation, whereas CD8+ TEMRA cells were enriched by FACS. Blood was collected in EDTA tubes and processed within 24 hours, with PBMCs isolated through density gradient centrifugation. PBMCs intended for TCR sequencing were frozen in liquid nitrogen and were later thawed in a 37 degrees C water bath. The sorted or isolated CD4+, CD8+ and CD8+ TEMRA cells reached a purity of at least 90%. RNA was extracted using the RNeasy kit, and about 0.45 to 1 microgram was reverse transcribed with random hexamers. The immunoSEQ multiplex PCR assay, which covers 54 Vbeta and 13 Jbeta segments, was used to amplify TCR beta CDR3 regions. To correct PCR amplification bias, a synthetic template baseline was used for both primer optimization and computational correction. Per the original workflow: Reads were annotated to V, D and J genes per IMGT and analyzed with immunoSEQ Analyzer, keeping only productive sequences. Clonality was computed as one minus Shannon entropy normalized by log2 of the number of productive unique sequences. Public and private clones were assessed among the 100 most prevalent clones of each patient and control. Clones were defined as Susac-specific when absent from the healthy and MS cohorts, from 1052 published viral clones and from other ImmuneACCESS disease sequences. Through fastp at Q25 and MiXCR, TCRdb rebuilt clones from the public reads, retaining in-frame beta chains. Each record represents a unique CDR3 protein, reported with the most common genes and DNA among its rows. What appears here as the V and J calls and clone size reflects TCRdb's work, not the paper's. The sample includes about 200,000 distinct CDR3 sequences, with roughly 92% observed a single time. The leading ten clones occupy 0.1% of the sample.

About this clonotype itself: Its specific antigen is unknown. Base qualities are not at hand, and no much larger clone is one base apart.

The source is a human donor in good health. The sequencing input was CD4+ T cells from PBMCs.

The nucleotide sequence is given as TGTGCCAGCAGCGTCAAGGGAAGTTGGCAAACTGAAGCTTTCTTT. It is translated as CASSVKGSWQTEAFF. The chain is made from TRBV7-8 and TRBJ1-1; the D gene lacks a confident call. Via the germline V gene, CDR1 is SGHVS and CDR2 FQNEAQ. From the cysteine through the phenylalanine, the CDR3 covers 15 amino acids. Of all the DNA, just the CDR3 is kept, 45 bases in frame from base 1. V is reduced by 5 bases and J by 5 bases, leaving a spacing of 18 bases between them.